The 24 T cell receptor beta chains below all came from one sample that was sequenced in a study of blood T cells in healthy people across ages. Next came a second PCR, run for about 7 to 12 cycles, which used a sample-barcoded 5' primer along with a J-beta primer mix. In TCRdb, the 5' RACE reads were re-called with MiXCR into one record per CDR3 protein. This table has roughly 900,000 distinct CDR3 sequences, around 26% appearing once. The specimen was blood. The receptors come from a woman older than 75 in good health.

Note on this clonotype: A much larger clone lies one base from this, so it may be a read error. The chain joins TRBV7-2 to TRBJ2-1; TRBD2 matches at 7 bases. The J segment lost 5 bases and the V segment lost 4 bases, leaving 5 bases of the junction unmatched. This CDR3 has 14 amino acids. Germline-derived CDR1 and CDR2 are SGHTA and FQGNSA. The CDR3 region is CASSWGGVHNEQFF. As DNA, the CDR3 is TGTGCCAGCAGCTGGGGGGGAGTACACAATGAGCAGTTCTTC.

This clonotype turned up a few times. This chain links TRBV5-1 with TRBJ1-2; 7 nucleotides line up with TRBD1. CDR1 is SGHRS, CDR2 YFSETQ, per germline. V gave up 0 bases and J gave up 6 bases; unmatched junction bases: 2. CDR3 length: 13 residues. CDR3 nucleotide sequence: TGCGCCAGCAGCTTGGAACAGGGGAATGGCTACACCTTC. It codes for CASSLEQGNGYTF.

The chain joins TRBV6-2 or TRBV6-3 to TRBJ2-1, with TRBD2 matching over 9 bases. The CDR3 runs 14 residues. Trimming cost V 4 bases and J 7 bases; bases outside gene matches: 5. From germline, CDR1 is MNHEY and CDR2 SVGEGT. CDR3 nucleotide sequence: TGTGCCAGCAGTTCAAGACTAGCGGTTAATGAGCAGTTCTTC. The encoded protein is CASSSRLAVNEQFF.

This clonotype came up many times. The chain employs TRBV3-1 and TRBJ2-5, with D maybe TRBD1 (5 bases). The CDR3 runs to 18 residues. The germline CDR1 and CDR2 sequences are LGHDT and YNNKEL (reference sequence). V shed 0 bases and J shed 1 base, with 18 bases lying between them. In nucleotides, the CDR3 is TGTGCCAGCAGCCAAGATCTTATTATCGCAGGGCTCCAAGAGACCCAGTACTTC. Protein product: CASSQDLIIAGLQETQYF.

The chain's CDR3 is CASSSRNSAWGDTQYF. The CDR3 bases are TGTGCCAGCAGTTCCCGGAACAGTGCCTGGGGGGATACGCAGTATTTT. This chain connects TRBV6-5 to TRBJ2-3, with D tentatively TRBD1 or TRBD2 (5 bases each). V lost 4 bases and J 6 bases, leaving 20 bases between the germline ends. The CDR3 is 16 amino acids. In germline, CDR1 is MNHEY, CDR2 SVGAGI.

This chain links TRBV28 with TRBJ2-7; 7 bases align to TRBD1. The CDR3 length is 14 residues. The V gene's germline CDR1 is MDHEN and CDR2 SYDVKM. J was trimmed by 5 bases and V by 6 bases; bases with no gene match: 10. The CDR3 sequence is CASRSGTVPHEQYF. CDR3 bases: TGTGCCAGCAGATCCGGGACAGTCCCTCACGAGCAGTACTTC. Together with reference TRBV28 and TRBJ2-7, the CDR3 gives the full variable domain: DVKVTQSSRYLVKRTGEKVFLECVQDMDHENMFWYRQDPGLGLRLIYFSYDVKMKEKGDIPEGYSVSREKKERFSLILESASTNQTSMYLCASRSGTVPHEQYFGPGTRLTVT.

This chain joins TRBV18 and TRBJ2-1; possible D gene TRBD2, 5 bases. The CDR3 sequence is 15 residues long. The V and J ends lost 3 bases and 3 bases respectively, with 12 bases between them. CDR1 KGHSH and CDR2 LQKENI come from the germline V gene. CDR3 sequence: CASSPRDGGYNEQFF. In DNA form, the CDR3 reads TGTGCCAGCTCACCTCGTGACGGAGGCTACAATGAGCAGTTCTTC.

This clonotype was observed at least ten times. The chain carries TRBV18 and TRBJ2-5; 7 bases match TRBD2. The junction had 14 bases not matched to a gene; V was cut back by 2 bases and J by 11 bases. CDR3 length: 15 amino acids. Germline V CDR1 and CDR2: KGHSH, LQKENI. CDR3 loop: CASSPSGIYSFWQYF. The CDR3, as DNA: TGTGCCAGCTCACCAAGCGGGATCTACTCTTTTTGGCAGTACTTC.

This clonotype has more than one count but fewer than ten. One base away lies a much larger clone, so this may be a sequencing read error. The chain has TRBV29-1 and TRBJ2-1; perhaps TRBD1 as D (6 bases). The V gene lost 3 bases and the J gene lost 5 bases, with 14 bases spanning the gap. The germline CDR1 and CDR2 sequences are SQVTM and ANQGSEA. CDR3 length equals 14 residues. The CDR3 region is CSVERAKGDNEQFF. In DNA, the CDR3 is TGCAGCGTTGAGCGGGCGAAGGGGGACAATGAGCAGTTCTTC.

Comments on this clonotype: This could be a read error, since a much larger clone is one nucleotide away. This sequence joins TRBV7-9 and TRBJ2-5; D perhaps matches TRBD2 (6 bases). CDR1 and CDR2 from the germline V gene are SEHNR and FQNEAQ (reference sequence). Trimming removed 4 bases from V and 11 bases from J, with 29 bases in between. This CDR3 contains 17 residues. The CDR3 region is CASSSPIGRQAIGEQYF. The CDR3 region has the DNA TGTGCCAGCAGCTCACCCATTGGGAGGCAGGCCATCGGGGAGCAGTACTTC.

This clonotype came up many times. The V gene is TRBV15, the J gene TRBJ1-1, with D uncertain. Trimming removed 0 bases from V and 0 bases from J, with 11 bases in between. Germline CDR1 is LNHNV and CDR2 is YYDKDF (reference sequence). This CDR3 is 16 amino acids long. As DNA, the CDR3 is TGTGCCACCAGCAGAGATCCGGGTCTACTGAACACTGAAGCTTTCTTT. It yields the protein CATSRDPGLLNTEAFF.

The rearrangement links TRBV21-1 to TRBJ2-1; TRBD2, as called in the table, went unchecked against the DNA. TRBV21-1 counts as a pseudogene. CDR3 size: 15 residues. CDR3 loop: CASRGAGGYDNEQFF. DNA of the CDR3: TGTGCCAGCAGGGGAGCGGGGGGGTACGACAATGAGCAGTTCTTC.

This clonotype was counted many times. This chain uses TRBV3-1 with TRBJ2-7, with D possibly matching TRBD1 (6 bases). CDR3 size: 13 residues. The germline gives CDR1 LGHDT, CDR2 YNNKEL (reference sequence). The V end lost 5 bases, the J end lost 3 bases, and 11 bases lay between the germline ends. The CDR3 nucleotides read TGTGCCAGCAGCTTCCAGGACAGCTACGAGCAGTACTTC. It specifies CASSFQDSYEQYF.

Remarks on this clonotype: This clone may be a read error of a much larger clone one base away. This sequence joins TRBV6-1 and TRBJ2-5; unclear D gene. The CDR3 runs to 15 residues. Looked up from germline, CDR1 is MNHNS and CDR2 is SASEGT. The CDR3 loop is CASSEAATFQGTQYF. The CDR3 DNA reads TGTGCCAGCAGTGAAGCGGCGACTTTCCAAGGGACCCAGTACTTC.

This clonotype was picked up many times. The chain has TRBV5-1 and TRBJ2-1; D call uncertain. Germline values: CDR1 SGHRS, CDR2 YFSETQ. The CDR3 extends over 15 amino acids. V lost 2 bases, J lost 1 base, and 10 bases lay in between. The CDR3 loop is CASSLGSFSYNEQFF. The DNA of the CDR3 is TGCGCCAGCAGCTTAGGGTCCTTTTCCTACAATGAGCAGTTCTTC.

This clonotype was seen only a few times. The chain uses TRBV10-3 and TRBJ1-5; no definite D call. Trimming removed 11 bases from V and 5 bases from J, with 25 bases in between. The CDR3 is 16 residues long. The germline V gene has CDR1 ENHRY and CDR2 SYGVKD. The CDR3 nucleotides read TGTGCCTCCTGGAGAGGTAATATGTCGGTGGATCAGCCCCAGCATTTT. It codes for CASWRGNMSVDQPQHF.

Concerning this clonotype itself: This may be a read error, as it is one base from a much larger clone. The genes are TRBV6-2 or TRBV6-3 and TRBJ2-7; unclear D gene. The germline CDR1 and CDR2 sequences are MNHEY and SVGEGT. Trimming removed 4 bases from V and 7 bases from J, with 14 bases in between. CDR3 length: 13 amino acids. The CDR3 bases are TGTGCCAGCAGTTCCCAACACGGCAATGAGCAGTACTTC. Translating it yields CASSSQHGNEQYF.

This clonotype was counted at least ten times. The rearrangement links TRBV3-1 to TRBJ2-1; 8 bases fit TRBD2. Trimming at V came to 4 bases and at J to 5 bases, leaving 7 bases not matched to a gene. This CDR3 spans 15 amino acids. Looked up from germline, CDR1 is LGHDT and CDR2 is YNNKEL (reference sequence). Written as DNA, the CDR3 is TGTGCCAGCAGCCCCCGGGGGGGTCAGAACAATGAGCAGTTCTTC. It specifies CASSPRGGQNNEQFF.

A remark on this clonotype: A read error may explain this, as a much larger clone is one base away. CDR3 protein: CASTSGLSNNEQYF. CDR3 coding DNA: TGTGCCAGCACTTCGGGACTTAGTAACAATGAGCAGTACTTC. This chain connects TRBV6-5 to TRBJ2-5; D perhaps matches TRBD2 (6 bases). This CDR3 region has 14 residues. Germline CDR1 and CDR2: MNHEY and SVGAGI. Trimming cost V 7 bases and J 11 bases, with 23 bases left between them.

The chain has TRBV11-2 and TRBJ1-1; D not certain. Trimming took off 5 bases at V and 0 bases at J, with 31 bases between the two ends. Germline values: CDR1 SGHAT, CDR2 FQNNGV. The CDR3 contains 21 residues. The CDR3 region has the DNA TGTGCCAGCAGCCCTTCGTACGTACGGGATAAGCTACGCGATATGAACACTGAAGCTTTCTTT. As protein: CASSPSYVRDKLRDMNTEAFF.

The table lists this clonotype with many counts. The chain joins TRBV10-3 to TRBJ2-5; the match to TRBD2 covers 14 bases. CDR3 length: 16 residues. Germline-derived CDR1 and CDR2 are ENHRY and SYGVKD. J was trimmed by 3 bases and V by 0 bases; bases with no gene match: 0. This chain's CDR3 is CAISESTSGGEETQYF. In DNA, the CDR3 is TGTGCCATCAGTGAGTCGACTAGCGGGGGGGAAGAGACCCAGTACTTC.

This clonotype was observed at least ten times. This chain links TRBV20-1 with TRBJ2-5, with TRBD1 identical over 8 bases. The junction had 6 bases not matched to a gene; V was cut back by 2 bases and J by 7 bases. Germline CDR1 is DFQATT and CDR2 is SNEGSKA (reference sequence). CDR3 length equals 13 residues. The CDR3 nucleotides are TGCAGTGCTAGAACAGGGGGGTCAGGGACCCAGTACTTC. Translated: CSARTGGSGTQYF.

This chain links TRBV20-1 with TRBJ2-5, with 12 bases identical to TRBD2. This CDR3 region has 16 residues. With V trimmed by 5 bases and J by 0 bases, 7 bases remained unmatched. The germline V gene has CDR1 DFQATT and CDR2 SNEGSKA (reference sequence). The CDR3: CSAWGLAGPYQETQYF. CDR3 DNA sequence: TGCAGTGCTTGGGGACTAGCGGGCCCGTACCAAGAGACCCAGTACTTC.

With respect to this clonotype: A read error may produce the germline difference seen at one junction end. The CDR3 DNA reads TGCGCCAGCAGCAGGGGAAACACCGGGGAGCGGTTTTTT. Translated, it gives CASSRGNTGERFF. The chain couples TRBV5-1 to TRBJ2-2; D may match TRBD1 or TRBD2 (5 bases each). CDR1 and CDR2 from the germline V gene are SGHRS and YFSETQ. The CDR3 consists of 13 residues.